This T cell receptor (beta chain) was identified during a study of T-cell reconstitution after alpha-beta-depleted transplantation in children. The CDR3 has 15 amino acids. CDR1 is SGHDN, CDR2 FVKESK, per germline. Trimming removed 0 bases from V and 2 bases from J, with 11 bases in between. TCRbeta library construction was performed incorporating unique molecular identifiers. A single record per CDR3 protein comes from TCRdb applying MiXCR to the PCR reads. The sample lists about 500,000 distinct CDR3 sequences; 32% were seen once. The specimen was PBMCs from the stem cell graft donor, collected from the stem cell graft. The receptor's source is a human donor who donated a stem cell graft to a child with aplastic anemia. This chain uses TRBV14 with TRBJ2-7, with D possibly matching TRBD1 (6 bases). The CDR3: CASSQEGRGTYEQYF. CDR3 nucleotide sequence: TGTGCCAGCAGCCAAGAAGGCAGGGGAACCTACGAGCAGTACTTC.